This entry is about one T cell receptor beta chain. Its antigen is not identified. The data were obtained in a study of T cell responses to AZD1222 COVID-19 vaccine. Study-level results: At study baseline, merely six AZD1222 recipients were seropositive. With two AZD1222 doses given, Spike-specific TCR breadth and depth both rose. There were repertoire samples only from the period after the peak T cell response.

The CDR3 runs 13 residues. Germline loops: CDR1 WSHSY, CDR2 SAAADI. The ends were cut back, 3 bases at V and 5 bases at J, with 10 bases in the middle. Assay: immunoSEQ multiplex PCR; the TCRdb copy retains only in-frame clones and omits some. The sample includes 98,000 or so clones, approximately 91% of them seen just once. The V and J genes are TRBV10-2 and TRBJ1-1, with TRBD1 as a possible D gene (5 bases). This clonotype was obtained from an adult who received the AZD1222 COVID-19 vaccine. The sequences come from peripheral blood, collected 28 days after the second AZD1222 dose. The CDR3 region is CASSESGGTEAFF. The CDR3 DNA sequence: TGCGCCAGCAGTGAATCGGGGGGGACTGAAGCTTTCTTT.